This record concerns one T cell receptor (beta chain) sequence. Unique molecular identifiers were incorporated into the prepared TCRbeta library. One entry per CDR3 protein, called by TCRdb with MiXCR from the PCR reads. The profile covers over 550,000 distinct CDR3 sequences, with approximately 10% appearing a single time and 3.5% to 5% taken by the ten largest. These data belong to a study of T-cell reconstitution after alpha-beta-depleted transplantation in children. The germline CDR1 and CDR2 sequences are LGHNA and YSLEER. This CDR3 region has 13 residues. V shed 1 base and J shed 10 bases, with 11 bases lying between them.

The origin of this receptor is a human donor who donated a stem cell graft to a child with acute myeloid leukemia. The sample was PBMCs from the stem cell graft donor, taken from the stem cell graft. The V call is TRBV4-3, the J call TRBJ2-1; tentative D call: TRBD1 (5 bases). CDR3: CASSQGRAGEQFF. DNA for the CDR3: TGCGCCAGCAGCCAAGGAAGAGCAGGGGAGCAGTTCTTC.